Each of the 27 T cell receptor beta chains below was sequenced from the same sample in a study of blood T cells in healthy people across ages. Primers used in a second PCR of about 7 to 12 cycles were a sample-barcoded 5' primer and a J-beta primer mix. MiXCR was run by TCRdb on the 5' RACE reads, yielding one entry per CDR3 protein. Counted here are roughly 1.4 million distinct CDR3 sequences, roughly 64% occurring once; the ten biggest clones make up 6.7%. Sequencing input: blood. All receptors come from a man between 18 and 29 years old in good health.

The chain couples TRBV9 to TRBJ2-6, with D perhaps matching TRBD1 (5 bases). In germline, CDR1 is SGDLS, CDR2 YYNGEE. The length of the CDR3 is 16 residues. Trimming took 3 bases from V and 0 from J, leaving 10 bases between them. In nucleotides, the CDR3 is TGTGCCAGCAGCGCAGGGTCCCACTCTGGGGCCAACGTCCTGACTTTC. Protein: CASSAGSHSGANVLTF.

This rearrangement joins TRBV2 to TRBJ2-1; either TRBD1 or TRBD2 may supply D (6 bases each). V dropped 9 bases and J dropped 3 bases, with 15 bases sitting between them. Germline CDR1 and CDR2: SNHLY and FYNNEI. CDR3 length equals 14 residues. CDR3 residues: CASGGDTDYNEQFF. Written as DNA, the CDR3 is TGTGCCAGTGGAGGGGACACAGACTACAATGAGCAGTTCTTC.

This clonotype is a singleton in its sample. The chain combines TRBV4-1 with TRBJ2-5; D ambiguous. Trimming left V 1 base short and J 5 bases short, with 14 bases between. In germline, CDR1 is MGHRA, CDR2 YSYEKL. The CDR3 consists of 15 residues. CDR3 sequence (DNA): TGCGCCAGCAGCCAAGGTTCACGGGTCGGGGAGACCCAGTACTTC. Protein sequence: CASSQGSRVGETQYF.

V is TRBV20-1 and J is TRBJ2-2; D is unclear. The CDR3 runs to 11 residues. Germline CDR1 is DFQATT and CDR2 is SNEGSKA (reference sequence). Trimming removed 7 bases at V and 5 bases at J, with 8 bases between. CDR3 in DNA: TGCAGTGTATCTCTTACCGGGGAGCTGTTTTTT. This translates into CSVSLTGELFF.

This clonotype was seen a handful of times. The chain has TRBV7-9 and TRBJ2-2; 10 bases are a match to TRBD1. Germline V CDR1 and CDR2: SEHNR, FQNEAQ (reference sequence). Losses at the gene ends were 4 bases for V and 2 bases for J; bases not matched to a gene: 4. The CDR3 consists of 16 residues. The CDR3 is CASSSRDRGNTGELFF. For the CDR3, the DNA is TGTGCCAGCAGCTCGCGGGACAGGGGCAACACCGGGGAGCTGTTTTTT.

This clonotype was found once. This rearrangement joins TRBV20-1 to TRBJ2-5, with 8 nucleotides matching TRBD2. The CDR3 is 14 residues long. Germline V CDR1 and CDR2: DFQATT, SNEGSKA (reference sequence). With V trimmed by 6 bases and J by 3 bases, 9 bases remained unmatched. The CDR3 protein is CSAEVGAGEETQYF. As DNA, the CDR3 is TGCAGTGCCGAGGTGGGAGCGGGGGAAGAGACCCAGTACTTC.

As concerns this clonotype: The junction does not match germline at one end; this may be a read error. The rearrangement uses TRBV4-1 and TRBJ2-1, with 8 positions matching TRBD2. The CDR3 spans 14 residues. Germline-derived CDR1 and CDR2 are MGHRA and YSYEKL. The CDR3 DNA follows: TGCGCCAGCGGCCGGGAGGGTTCCTACAATGGGCAGTTCTTC. It translates to CASGREGSYNGQFF.

This clonotype came up a few times. The chain couples TRBV6-5 to TRBJ2-5; 9 bases are a match to TRBD2. V lost 0 bases, J lost 5 bases, and 7 bases stayed unmatched. Germline loops: CDR1 MNHEY, CDR2 SVGAGI. The length of the CDR3 is 16 residues. CDR3 in DNA: TGTGCCAGCAGTTACTCGCCTAGCGGGGAGGGGGAGACCCAGTACTTC. Its protein product is CASSYSPSGEGETQYF.

The chain carries TRBV20-1 and TRBJ1-4; 7 bases agree with TRBD1. Germline assignment: CDR1 DFQATT and CDR2 SNEGSKA (reference sequence). With 6 bases clipped from V and 8 bases from J, the junction kept 9 bases outside the gene matches. There are 13 residues in the CDR3. The CDR3 DNA sequence: TGCAGTGCACCTGCTGAGACAGGGGAAAAACTGTTTTTT. It specifies CSAPAETGEKLFF.

The chain uses TRBV20-1 and TRBJ2-3, with TRBD2 matching over 7 bases. The CDR3 runs to 15 residues. The V gene's germline CDR1 is DFQATT and CDR2 SNEGSKA (reference sequence). The J segment lost 2 bases and the V segment lost 6 bases, leaving 11 bases of the junction unmatched. In DNA form, the CDR3 reads TGCAGTGCCGGGCCACTAGCGCGAAACACAGATACGCAGTATTTT. Translation gives CSAGPLARNTDTQYF.

The chain joins TRBV12-3 or TRBV12-4 to TRBJ1-2; 9 bases agree with TRBD1. This CDR3 is 15 amino acids long. Unmatched junction bases numbered 8, after V lost 5 bases and J lost 4 bases. The CDR3 is CASSRRAGQGYGYTF. The CDR3 DNA reads TGTGCCAGCAGTCGGCGGGCGGGACAGGGCTATGGCTACACCTTC.

A remark on this clonotype: The junction differs from germline at one of its ends, possibly a read error. The chain is built from TRBV20-1 and TRBJ1-5, with TRBD1 matching over 7 bases. Per germline, CDR1 DFQATT and CDR2 SNEGSKA (reference sequence). This CDR3 contains 14 residues. The CDR3 sequence is CSARDYRGVQPRHF. In DNA, the CDR3 is TGCAGTGCTAGAGATTACAGGGGAGTTCAGCCCCGGCATTTT.

The sample holds a few counts of this clonotype. V is TRBV20-1 and J is TRBJ2-7; 14 nucleotides align to TRBD2. The CDR3 is 15 residues long. Germline loops: CDR1 DFQATT, CDR2 SNEGSKA (reference sequence). The ends lost 6 bases at V and 3 bases at J; junction bases unmatched: 7. CDR3 sequence (DNA): TGCAGTGCCTCCCTCGGACTAGCGGGGGGCTACGAGCAGTACTTC. Its protein is CSASLGLAGGYEQYF.

The rearrangement uses TRBV9 and TRBJ1-2; D perhaps matches TRBD1 (5 bases). Germline V gene sequence: CDR1 SGDLS, CDR2 YYNGEE. V was trimmed by 4 bases and J by 4 bases, leaving 20 bases between them. The CDR3 has 16 residues. CDR3 in DNA: TGTGCCAGCAGCCCGCGAGATTTGGGGCGCGGCTATGGCTACACCTTC. It translates to CASSPRDLGRGYGYTF. Complete variable domain (other parts from reference TRBV9 and TRBJ1-2): DSGVTQTPKHLITATGQRVTLRCSPRSGDLSVYWYQQSLDQGLQFLIQYYNGEERAKGNILERFSAQQFPDLHSELNLSSLELGDSALYFCASSPRDLGRGYGYTFGSGTRLTVV.

V and J are TRBV6-5 and TRBJ2-1; tentative D call: TRBD1 (6 bases). The CDR3 covers 15 residues. Germline CDR1 reads MNHEY; CDR2 reads SVGAGI. V lost 5 bases and J 6 bases, leaving 17 bases between the germline ends. This chain's CDR3 is CASSDRQALSNEQFF. The DNA of the CDR3 is TGTGCCAGCAGTGACCGACAGGCCCTCAGCAATGAGCAGTTCTTC.

This clonotype came up once. This rearrangement joins TRBV7-2 to TRBJ2-3; weak D call: TRBD1 (6 bases). The CDR3 covers 15 residues. Germline CDR1 SGHTA, CDR2 FQGNSA. V was pared by 7 bases and J by 0 bases, with 14 bases between. CDR3 nucleotide sequence: TGTGCCAGCAACCCAGGACAGTTTAGCACAGATACGCAGTATTTT. Encoded protein: CASNPGQFSTDTQYF.

The sample holds many counts of this clonotype. This rearrangement joins TRBV28 to TRBJ1-2; 8 bases line up with TRBD1. The germline gives CDR1 MDHEN, CDR2 SYDVKM. The junction had 7 bases not matched to a gene; V was cut back by 7 bases and J by 6 bases. This CDR3 contains 13 residues. CDR3 in DNA: TGTGCCAGCAATATGGGACAGGCACATGGCTACACCTTC. Its translation: CASNMGQAHGYTF.

This clonotype was detected a few times. This chain joins TRBV7-2 and TRBJ2-1, with unresolved D. V was clipped by 7 bases and J by 0 bases, with 7 bases between them. The germline gives CDR1 SGHTA, CDR2 FQGNSA. This CDR3 spans 13 amino acids. CDR3 nucleotide sequence: TGTGCCAGCACGCCGAACTCCTACAATGAGCAGTTCTTC. It is translated as CASTPNSYNEQFF.

A single count supports this clonotype. V gene TRBV10-3 combines with J gene TRBJ1-1; a weak D match, TRBD1 (5 bases). The CDR3 contains 15 residues. Germline V gene lookup returns CDR1 ENHRY and CDR2 SYGVKD. V was trimmed by 0 bases and J by 3 bases, leaving 11 bases between them. For the CDR3, the DNA is TGTGCCATCAGTGAGTCGGGTGGACAATACACTGAAGCTTTCTTT. It encodes CAISESGGQYTEAFF.

This chain links TRBV4-1 with TRBJ1-6; possible D gene TRBD1, 6 bases. The CDR3 contains 16 residues. Deletions cut 4 bases from V and 11 bases from J, with 21 bases between. Per germline, CDR1 MGHRA and CDR2 YSYEKL. Here the CDR3 reads CASSREPGAAGAPLHF. The CDR3 DNA sequence: TGCGCCAGCAGCCGAGAACCCGGGGCCGCAGGGGCACCCCTCCACTTT.

This sequence joins TRBV12-3 or TRBV12-4 and TRBJ1-1; no definite D call. CDR3 length equals 14 residues. Trimming pared 3 bases from V and 5 bases from J, leaving 13 bases between. The CDR3 reads CASSFQSSGTEAFF. CDR3 nucleotide sequence: TGTGCCAGCAGTTTCCAGAGCAGCGGGACTGAAGCTTTCTTT.

This chain links TRBV12-3 or TRBV12-4 with TRBJ2-3, with D perhaps TRBD1 (6 bases). CDR3 length: 15 amino acids. The V end was cut by 6 bases, the J end by 4 bases, with 17 bases between. The CDR3 loop reads CASSLTGPPSDTQYF. As DNA, the CDR3 is TGTGCCAGCAGCCTGACAGGACCGCCCTCAGATACGCAGTATTTT.

CDR3 bases: TGCGCCAGCAGCCCCGGGGTCCTCCTTGGATCCTACGAGCAGTACTTC. It yields the protein CASSPGVLLGSYEQYF. This sequence joins TRBV5-1 and TRBJ2-7, with TRBD2 as a possible D gene (5 bases). The CDR3 totals 16 residues. From germline, CDR1 is SGHRS and CDR2 YFSETQ. The V end lost 4 bases, the J end lost 1 base, and 18 bases lay between the germline ends.

This clonotype was detected only a few times. The rearrangement links TRBV5-1 to TRBJ2-1; the D call may be TRBD1 or TRBD2 (5 bases each). The CDR3 contains 13 residues. Germline lookup yields CDR1 SGHRS and CDR2 YFSETQ. Trimming stripped 2 bases from V and 5 bases from J, with 8 bases between. CDR3 protein: CASSFGANNEQFF. DNA for the CDR3: TGCGCCAGCAGCTTCGGGGCAAACAATGAGCAGTTCTTC.

The J gene is TRBJ2-5, the V gene TRBV18, with unresolved D. Per the germline V gene, CDR1 is KGHSH and CDR2 is LQKENI. CDR3 length: 14 residues. Deletions cut 0 bases from V and 0 bases from J, with 5 bases between. CDR3 region: CASSPPSHQETQYF. CDR3 nucleotide sequence: TGTGCCAGCTCACCACCCAGCCACCAAGAGACCCAGTACTTC.

The rearrangement links TRBV11-2 to TRBJ2-7; D is unresolved. The CDR3 covers 14 residues. The V end lost 6 bases, the J end lost 3 bases, and 15 bases lay between the germline ends. Germline V gene lookup returns CDR1 SGHAT and CDR2 FQNNGV. Here the CDR3 reads CASSHARTFYEQYF. The CDR3 nucleotides read TGTGCCAGCAGTCACGCGCGGACCTTCTACGAGCAGTACTTC.

This clonotype was seen a few times. This chain joins TRBV4-1 and TRBJ2-4, with D possibly matching TRBD2 (5 bases). The better agreement between TRBJ2-7 and the DNA end casts doubt on the J call. The CDR3 covers 13 residues. Germline loops: CDR1 MGHRA, CDR2 YSYEKL. The CDR3 DNA is TGCGCCAGCAGCCAAGTCCCCGGGGACGAGCAGTACTTC. Translation: CASSQVPGDEQYF.